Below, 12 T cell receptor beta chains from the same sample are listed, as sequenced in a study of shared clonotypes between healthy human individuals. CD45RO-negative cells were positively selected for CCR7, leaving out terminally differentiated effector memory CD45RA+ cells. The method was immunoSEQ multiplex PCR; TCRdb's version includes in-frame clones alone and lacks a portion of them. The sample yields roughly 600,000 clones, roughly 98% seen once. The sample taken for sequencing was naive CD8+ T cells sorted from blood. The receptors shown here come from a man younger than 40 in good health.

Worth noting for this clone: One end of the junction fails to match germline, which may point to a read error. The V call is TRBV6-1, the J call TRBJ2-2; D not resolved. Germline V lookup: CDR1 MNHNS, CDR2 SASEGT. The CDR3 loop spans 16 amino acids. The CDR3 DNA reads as TGTGCCAGCAGTGACTGGGTTAGATCGAACACCGGCGAGCTGTTTTTT. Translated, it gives CASSDWVRSNTGELFF.

The CDR3 spells CASSQALYEQYF. CDR3 in DNA: TGTGCCAGCAGCCAAGCACTCTACGAGCAGTACTTC. This sequence joins TRBV14 and TRBJ2-7; D gene uncertain. Per the germline V gene, CDR1 is SGHDN and CDR2 is FVKESK. The CDR3 has 12 amino acids. Trimming shortened V by 1 base and J by 3 bases, and 4 bases separated the two germline ends.

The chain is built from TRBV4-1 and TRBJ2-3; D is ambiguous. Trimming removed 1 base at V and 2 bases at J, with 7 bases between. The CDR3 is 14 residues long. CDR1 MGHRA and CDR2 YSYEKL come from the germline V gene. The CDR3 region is CASSQGLFTDTQYF. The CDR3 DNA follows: TGCGCCAGCAGCCAAGGGCTATTCACAGATACGCAGTATTTT.

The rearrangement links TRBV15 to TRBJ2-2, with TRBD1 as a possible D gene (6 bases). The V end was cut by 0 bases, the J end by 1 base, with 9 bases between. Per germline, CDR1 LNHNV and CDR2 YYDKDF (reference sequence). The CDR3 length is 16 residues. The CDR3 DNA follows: TGTGCCACCAGCAGAGACCCGGGACAGAACACCGGGGAGCTGTTTTTT. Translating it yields CATSRDPGQNTGELFF.

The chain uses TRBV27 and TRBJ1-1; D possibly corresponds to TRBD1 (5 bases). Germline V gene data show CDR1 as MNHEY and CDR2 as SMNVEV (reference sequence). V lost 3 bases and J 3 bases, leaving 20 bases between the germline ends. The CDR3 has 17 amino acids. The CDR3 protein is CASSFGPGRGLDTEAFF. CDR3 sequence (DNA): TGTGCCAGCAGTTTCGGCCCAGGGCGGGGGTTGGACACTGAAGCTTTCTTT.

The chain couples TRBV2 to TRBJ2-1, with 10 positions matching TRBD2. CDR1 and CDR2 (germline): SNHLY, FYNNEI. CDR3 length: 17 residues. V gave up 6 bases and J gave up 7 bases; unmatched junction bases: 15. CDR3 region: CASSHVGLAGVENEQFF. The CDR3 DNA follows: TGTGCCAGCAGCCACGTTGGGCTAGCGGGAGTGGAGAATGAGCAGTTCTTC. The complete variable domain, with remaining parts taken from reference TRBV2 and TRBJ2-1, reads EPEVTQTPSHQVTQMGQEVILRCVPISNHLYFYWYRQILGQKVEFLVSFYNNEISEKSEIFDDQFSVERPDGSNFTLKIRSTKLEDSAMYFCASSHVGLAGVENEQFFGPGTRLTVL.

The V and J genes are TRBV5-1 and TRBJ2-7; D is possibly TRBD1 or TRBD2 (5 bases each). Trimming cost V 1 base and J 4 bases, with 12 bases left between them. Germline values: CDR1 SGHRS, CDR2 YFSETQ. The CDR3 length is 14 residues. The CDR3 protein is CASSLRGAGYEQYF. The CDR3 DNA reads TGCGCCAGCAGCTTGCGAGGGGCGGGTTACGAGCAGTACTTC. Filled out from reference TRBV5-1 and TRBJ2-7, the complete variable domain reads KAGVTQTPRYLIKTRGQQVTLSCSPISGHRSVSWYQQTPGQGLQFLFEYFSETQRNKGNFPGRFSGRQFSNSRSEMNVSTLELGDSALYLCASSLRGAGYEQYFGPGTRLTVT.

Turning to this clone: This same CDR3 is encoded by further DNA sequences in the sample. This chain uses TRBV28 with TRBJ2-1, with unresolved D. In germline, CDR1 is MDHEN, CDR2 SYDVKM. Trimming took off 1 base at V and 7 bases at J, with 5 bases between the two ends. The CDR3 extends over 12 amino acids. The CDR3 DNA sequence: TGTGCCAGCAGTTTATCCGGGAATGAGCAGTTCTTC. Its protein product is CASSLSGNEQFF.

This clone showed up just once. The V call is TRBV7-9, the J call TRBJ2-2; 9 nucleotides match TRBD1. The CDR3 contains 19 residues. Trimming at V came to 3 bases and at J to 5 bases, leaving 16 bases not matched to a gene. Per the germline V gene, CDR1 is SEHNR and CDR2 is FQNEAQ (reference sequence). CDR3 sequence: CASSFAALYRGRRTGELFF. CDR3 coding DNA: TGTGCCAGCAGCTTCGCCGCTCTATACAGGGGGCGTAGAACCGGGGAGCTGTTTTTT.

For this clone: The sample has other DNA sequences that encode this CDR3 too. The CDR3 nucleotides are TGTGCCAGCAGCTTAGTCGGGACAGAACTGTTTTTT. Protein product: CASSLVGTELFF. The chain links TRBV11-2 to TRBJ1-4; 7 bases line up with TRBD1. The CDR3 length is 12 residues. Germline values: CDR1 SGHAT, CDR2 FQNNGV. V lost 1 base to trimming and J lost 12 bases; unmatched junction nucleotides: 2.

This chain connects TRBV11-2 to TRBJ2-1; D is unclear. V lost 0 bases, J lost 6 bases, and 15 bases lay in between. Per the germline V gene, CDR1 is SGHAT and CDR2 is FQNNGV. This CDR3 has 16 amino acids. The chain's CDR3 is CASSLDPFLRTNEQFF. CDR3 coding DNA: TGTGCCAGCAGCTTAGATCCCTTTTTGAGGACCAATGAGCAGTTCTTC.

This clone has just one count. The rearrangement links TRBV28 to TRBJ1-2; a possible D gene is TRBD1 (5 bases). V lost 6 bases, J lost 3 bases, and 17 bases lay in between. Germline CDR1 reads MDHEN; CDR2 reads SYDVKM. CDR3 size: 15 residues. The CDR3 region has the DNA TGTGCCAGCAGCCGGGAGGAGGGGTATTACTATGGCTACACCTTC. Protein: CASSREEGYYYGYTF.